The 3 T cell receptor beta chains in this list originate from one sample, sequenced in a study of blood T cell repertoires in COVID-19. TCRdb's table, derived via immunoSEQ multiplex PCR, lists solely in-frame clones and lacks some. The sample records 35,000 to 55,000 clones, just under 70% being singletons. What was sequenced was peripheral blood. These receptors originate from a man of 80 years or more with acute or convalescent COVID-19.

The chain uses TRBV28 and TRBJ1-6, with TRBD1 identical over 7 bases. Losses at the gene ends were 5 bases for V and 7 bases for J; bases not matched to a gene: 8. The CDR3 spans 15 residues. The germline V gene has CDR1 MDHEN and CDR2 SYDVKM. CDR3 amino acids: CASSTPTGTNSPLHF. The CDR3 DNA reads as TGTGCCAGCAGTACCCCGACAGGGACGAATTCACCCCTCCACTTT. The full variable domain, rest sourced from reference TRBV28 and TRBJ1-6, is DVKVTQSSRYLVKRTGEKVFLECVQDMDHENMFWYRQDPGLGLRLIYFSYDVKMKEKGDIPEGYSVSREKKERFSLILESASTNQTSMYLCASSTPTGTNSPLHFGNGTRLTVT.

The chain couples TRBV5-5 to TRBJ1-6; no clear D. V lost 2 bases and J 5 bases, leaving 11 bases between the germline ends. This CDR3 comprises 15 residues. Germline V gives CDR1 SGHKS, CDR2 YYEKEE (reference sequence). The CDR3 region has the DNA TGTGCCAGCAGCTTTAACAGAGCGGATAATTCACCCCTCCACTTT. Translating gives CASSFNRADNSPLHF. Using reference TRBV5-5 and TRBJ1-6 for the parts outside the CDR3, the full variable domain is DAGVTQSPTHLIKTRGQQVTLRCSPISGHKSVSWYQQVLGQGPQFIFQYYEKEERGRGNFPDRFSARQFPNYSSELNVNALLLGDSALYLCASSFNRADNSPLHFGNGTRLTVT.

The chain links TRBV2 to TRBJ1-4; possible D gene TRBD1, 6 bases. The CDR3 contains 14 residues. Trimming shortened V by 6 bases and J by 8 bases, and 16 bases separated the two germline ends. The germline gives CDR1 SNHLY, CDR2 FYNNEI. This CDR3 is CASRPGGFGEKLFF. The CDR3 coding sequence is TGTGCCAGCAGACCGGGGGGCTTTGGGGAAAAACTGTTTTTT.